This T cell receptor beta chain was captured in a study of cytomegalovirus exposure and HLA in healthy donors. The PCR made use of 60 Vbeta and 13 Jbeta primers. Method: immunoSEQ multiplex PCR; TCRdb's copy keeps in-frame clones and lacks some. This sample has roughly 170,000 clones, with 70% to 90% found just once. The CDR3 consists of 14 residues. Germline CDR1 and CDR2: SGHNT and YENEEA. V lost 1 base and J lost 4; bases outside the gene matches: 1. General study points: In a later analysis, TCR beta V- and J-gene trimming showed a link to a missense DCLRE1C variant.

Of note for this clone: Its antigen is as yet unknown.

The chain is built from TRBV11-3 and TRBJ2-3; 8 bases fit TRBD2. What was sequenced was PBMCs. This clonotype was obtained from a girl aged 5-17 years in good health and CMV-seropositive. In nucleotides, the CDR3 is TGTGCCAGCAGCTTAGCAGCGGGGGCAGATACGCAGTATTTT. Encoded protein: CASSLAAGADTQYF.